This TCR beta chain originates from a study of blood T cell repertoires in COVID-19. The wider study: Whether acute or convalescent, the COVID-19 samples came from the United States, Italy and Spain.

Assay used: immunoSEQ multiplex PCR; TCRdb lists only in-frame clones, some missing. The sample yields around 170,000 clones, approximately 86% seen once. This CDR3 has 18 amino acids. Sequenced input: peripheral blood. The genes are TRBV21-1 and TRBJ2-5; the table's D call TRBD1 went unverified against the DNA. TRBV21-1 is recorded as a pseudogene. This receptor was identified in a man in his fifties or sixties with active or convalescent COVID-19. The CDR3 coding sequence is TGTGCCAGCAGGCCGAGTTACCGGACAGGGGGGGCCCAAGAGACCCAGTACTTC. Its protein product is CASRPSYRTGGAQETQYF.